Below are 2 T cell receptor beta chains sequenced from a single sample in a study of cytomegalovirus exposure and HLA in healthy donors. Profiled with immunoSEQ multiplex PCR; TCRdb holds only in-frame clones, not every one. The sample consists of about 84,000 clones, approximately 91% of them appearing once. Sequenced sample: PBMCs. The receptors derive from a man aged 30 to 39 in good health and CMV-seronegative.

This clone was counted only a few times. The genes are TRBV4-2 and TRBJ2-6, with 7 bases that match TRBD1. The length of the CDR3 is 16 residues. With V trimmed by 0 bases and J by 3 bases, 2 bases remained unmatched. The germline gives CDR1 LGHNA, CDR2 YNFKEQ. DNA of the CDR3: TGTGCCAGCAGCCAAGATCAGGGGGTTGGGGCCAACGTCCTGACTTTC. Amino acids: CASSQDQGVGANVLTF.

The chain has TRBV19 and TRBJ2-1, with 8 bases matching TRBD1. The CDR3 loop spans 11 amino acids. Germline V gives CDR1 LNHDA, CDR2 SQIVND (reference sequence). V lost 4 bases, J lost 15 bases, and 5 bases stayed unmatched. This CDR3 reads CASSTGQGWFF. CDR3 bases: TGTGCCAGTAGTACCGGACAGGGCTGGTTCTTC.